One and the same sample provided the 22 T cell receptor beta chains below, sequenced in a study of cytomegalovirus exposure and HLA in healthy donors. A multiplex PCR was run with 60 Vbeta primers and 13 Jbeta primers. The assay was immunoSEQ multiplex PCR, and TCRdb's table has in-frame clones only and misses some. The repertoire holds about 59,000 clones, with 70% to 75% as singletons. Sequenced: PBMCs. The receptors stem from a man in his thirties or forties in good health and CMV-seropositive.

The chain links TRBV7-9 to TRBJ2-7; the D gene is possibly TRBD2 (6 bases). V was shortened by 2 bases and J by 4 bases, with 9 bases between the two germline ends. Germline V gives CDR1 SEHNR, CDR2 FQNEAQ (reference sequence). The CDR3 totals 13 residues. The CDR3 DNA follows: TGTGCCAGCAGCTTATCTGGGGGGTACGAGCAGTACTTC. This sequence encodes CASSLSGGYEQYF.

V gene TRBV2 combines with J gene TRBJ1-1; D call uncertain. Germline V CDR1 and CDR2: SNHLY, FYNNEI. This CDR3 has 14 residues. Deletions cut 6 bases from V and 0 bases from J, with 11 bases between. In nucleotides, the CDR3 is TGTGCCAGCAGACCGACACGTATGAACACTGAAGCTTTCTTT. Protein sequence: CASRPTRMNTEAFF.

The chain uses TRBV19 and TRBJ1-1; D is ambiguous. The CDR3 loop spans 14 amino acids. Germline V CDR1 and CDR2: LNHDA, SQIVND (reference sequence). V gave up 1 base and J gave up 0 bases, with 6 bases separating them. CDR3 sequence reads: CASSIGALNTEAFF. The CDR3 bases are TGTGCCAGTAGTATAGGGGCACTGAACACTGAAGCTTTCTTT.

V is TRBV18 and J is TRBJ2-7; possibly TRBD1 for D (6 bases). Germline V CDR1 and CDR2: KGHSH, LQKENI. V lost 3 bases, J lost 3 bases, and 15 bases lay in between. The CDR3 has 15 residues. The CDR3 protein is CASSPGAASGYEQYF. CDR3 nucleotides: TGTGCCAGCTCACCGGGGGCAGCCAGTGGCTACGAGCAGTACTTC.

The chain carries TRBV5-1 and TRBJ1-1; a weak D match, TRBD1 (6 bases). V lost 3 bases to trimming and J lost 2 bases, with 11 bases between them. Germline V CDR1 and CDR2: SGHRS, YFSETQ. The CDR3 loop spans 14 amino acids. The CDR3 sequence: CASSSGTLNTEAFF. The DNA for the CDR3 is TGCGCCAGCAGCTCCGGGACACTTAACACTGAAGCTTTCTTT.

CDR3 amino acids: CASRSGTGVSAQHF. For the CDR3, the DNA is TGTGCCAGCCGAAGTGGGACAGGGGTTTCGGCCCAGCATTTT. The chain combines TRBV7-3 with TRBJ1-5; TRBD1 matches 10 bases. This CDR3 region has 14 residues. The ends lost 8 bases at V and 11 bases at J; junction bases unmatched: 12. The germline V gene has CDR1 SGHTA and CDR2 FQGTGA. Variable domain in full (rest from reference TRBV7-3 and TRBJ1-5): GAGVSQTPSNKVTEKGKYVELRCDPISGHTALYWYRQSLGQGPEFLIYFQGTGAADDSGLPNDRFFAVRPEGSVSTLKIQRTERGDSAVYLCASRSGTGVSAQHFGDGTRLSIL.

In its sample, this clone was seen a few times. The CDR3 region has the DNA TGTGCCTGGAGTGTACAGGGGGTCCCCTACGAGCAGTACTTC. Translated: CAWSVQGVPYEQYF. The V and J genes are TRBV30 and TRBJ2-7, with 8 bases identical to TRBD1. CDR1 and CDR2 from the germline V gene are GTSNPN and SVGIG (reference sequence). Trimming took 0 bases from V and 2 from J; bases not matched to a gene: 3. The CDR3 sequence is 14 residues long.

This chain links TRBV27 with TRBJ2-7, with D possibly TRBD2 on 5 matching bases. The CDR3 totals 14 residues. Trimming shortened V by 6 bases and J by 2 bases, and 14 bases separated the two germline ends. Germline assignment: CDR1 MNHEY and CDR2 SMNVEV (reference sequence). CDR3 sequence (DNA): TGTGCCAGCAGCCCCCTAGAGGGCCCCTACGAGCAGTACTTC. Translated, it gives CASSPLEGPYEQYF.

The rearrangement links TRBV27 to TRBJ1-3; the D gene is possibly TRBD1 (5 bases). The CDR3 sequence is 14 residues long. The germline V gene encodes CDR1 MNHEY and CDR2 SMNVEV (reference sequence). The ends were cut back, 4 bases at V and 0 bases at J, with 7 bases in the middle. The CDR3 bases are TGTGCCAGCAGTTCCGGGGGCTCTGGAAACACCATATATTTT. Translating it yields CASSSGGSGNTIYF.

V gene TRBV28 combines with J gene TRBJ2-7; 7 nucleotides line up with TRBD1. CDR1 is MDHEN and CDR2 is SYDVKM in the germline V gene. V trimming: 3 bases; J trimming: 2 bases; junction bases outside the gene matches: 4. The CDR3 has 14 residues. The CDR3 nucleotides read TGTGCCAGCAGTTTGACAGGGAATCCCTACGAGCAGTACTTC. Its protein product is CASSLTGNPYEQYF.

CDR3 region: CASSFELGGLGELFF. CDR3 nucleotides: TGTGCCAGCAGCTTTGAGTTAGGCGGACTGGGGGAGCTGTTTTTT. The gene calls are TRBV7-3 and TRBJ2-2; D possibly corresponds to TRBD2 (5 bases). The CDR3 totals 15 residues. V lost 3 bases, J lost 8 bases, and 16 bases lay in between. The germline gives CDR1 SGHTA, CDR2 FQGTGA.

As for this clone: In the same sample, other DNA sequences code for this CDR3. Written as DNA, the CDR3 is TGTGCCAGCAGCTTACTAGCGGGGGGCTCCTACGAGCAGTACTTC. It codes for CASSLLAGGSYEQYF. This chain uses TRBV7-2 with TRBJ2-7; TRBD2 aligns across 11 bases. The germline V gene has CDR1 SGHTA and CDR2 FQGNSA. The CDR3 sequence is 15 residues long. The junction had 0 bases not matched to a gene; V was cut back by 2 bases and J by 0 bases.

This clone was detected a few times. This chain connects TRBV5-6 to TRBJ1-6, with 11 bases lining up with TRBD1. The CDR3 consists of 15 residues. V lost 7 bases and J lost 8; bases outside the gene matches: 8. Germline V gene data show CDR1 as SGHDT and CDR2 as YYEEEE. CDR3 in amino acids: CASHPAGQGDSPLHF. CDR3 DNA: TGTGCCAGCCACCCCGCGGGACAGGGGGATTCACCCCTCCACTTT.

The rearrangement links TRBV28 to TRBJ1-1; D gene ambiguous. CDR3 size: 13 residues. Trimming pared 9 bases from V and 7 bases from J, leaving 18 bases between. Germline V gives CDR1 MDHEN, CDR2 SYDVKM. The CDR3 DNA follows: TGTGCCAGTTTGGGAGAAGCCCTTTTTGAAGCTTTCTTT. Protein product: CASLGEALFEAFF. Drawing the rest from reference TRBV28 and TRBJ1-1, the complete variable domain is DVKVTQSSRYLVKRTGEKVFLECVQDMDHENMFWYRQDPGLGLRLIYFSYDVKMKEKGDIPEGYSVSREKKERFSLILESASTNQTSMYLCASLGEALFEAFFGQGTRLTVV.

The V gene is TRBV19, the J gene TRBJ2-5; possible D gene TRBD2, 7 bases. CDR1 is LNHDA, CDR2 SQIVND, per germline (reference sequence). This CDR3 spans 13 amino acids. V dropped 6 bases and J dropped 3 bases, with 11 bases sitting between them. The CDR3 coding sequence is TGTGCCAGTAGGAGGGGGGGGGAAGAGACCCAGTACTTC. It specifies CASRRGGEETQYF.

The CDR3 coding sequence is TGTGCCAGCAGTTATCTCGGGGGGTTTAATTCACCCCTCCACTTT. Amino acid sequence: CASSYLGGFNSPLHF. The chain uses TRBV27 and TRBJ1-6, with D perhaps matching TRBD1 (5 bases). Germline V gene lookup returns CDR1 MNHEY and CDR2 SMNVEV (reference sequence). The CDR3 consists of 15 residues. Trimming took 4 bases from V and 6 from J, leaving 13 bases between them.

This clone was seen a few times. V and J are TRBV6-5 and TRBJ1-3, with a tentative D call TRBD1 (6 bases). The V gene lost 7 bases and the J gene lost 4 bases, with 14 bases spanning the gap. CDR3 size: 14 residues. Germline CDR1 is MNHEY and CDR2 is SVGAGI. In DNA form, the CDR3 reads TGTGCCAGCAAACCGGGGGGCGACGGAAACACCATATATTTT. It codes for CASKPGGDGNTIYF.

This clone was seen only a few times. The CDR3 sequence is CATRGQDNQPQHF. For the CDR3, the DNA is TGTGCCACCAGGGGACAGGACAATCAGCCCCAGCATTTT. This chain uses TRBV15 with TRBJ1-5; 8 nucleotides line up with TRBD1. Germline loops: CDR1 LNHNV, CDR2 YYDKDF (reference sequence). After removal of 6 bases from V and 3 bases from J, the junction contained 1 base not matched to a gene. CDR3 length: 13 residues. The full variable domain, in which reference TRBV15 and TRBJ1-5 provide the parts outside the CDR3, is DAMVIQNPRYQVTQFGKPVTLSCSQTLNHNVMYWYQQKSSQAPKLLFHYYDKDFNNEADTPDNFQSRRPNTSFCFLDIRSPGLGDTAMYLCATRGQDNQPQHFGDGTRLSIL.

The J gene is TRBJ2-1, the V gene TRBV4-2, with 11 nucleotides matching TRBD2. This CDR3 comprises 16 residues. Per the germline V gene, CDR1 is LGHNA and CDR2 is YNFKEQ. Losses at the gene ends were 0 bases for V and 5 bases for J; bases not matched to a gene: 3. The CDR3 DNA reads TGTGCCAGCAGCCAAGAGTCTAGCGGGGGGAACAATGAGCAGTTCTTC. This codes for CASSQESSGGNNEQFF.

The chain's CDR3 is CAWGLGLQETQYF. Here the CDR3 DNA reads TGTGCCTGGGGCTTGGGACTCCAAGAGACCCAGTACTTC. The chain has TRBV30 and TRBJ2-5; possibly TRBD2 for D (6 bases). With 5 bases removed from V and 1 base from J, the gap between germline ends came to 11 bases. CDR1 GTSNPN and CDR2 SVGIG come from the germline V gene (reference sequence). The CDR3 sequence is 13 residues long.

The genes are TRBV7-9 and TRBJ2-7; 11 bases align to TRBD1. The V gene end was trimmed by 6 bases and the J gene end by 2 bases; junction bases not matched to a gene: 6. The CDR3 runs 15 residues. CDR1 is SEHNR, CDR2 FQNEAQ, per germline (reference sequence). The CDR3 region has the DNA TGTGCCAGCAGGGGAGGACAGGGGGCCACCTACGAGCAGTACTTC. As protein: CASRGGQGATYEQYF.

The chain employs TRBV5-1 and TRBJ1-1; no clear D. This CDR3 has 12 amino acids. Looked up from germline, CDR1 is SGHRS and CDR2 is YFSETQ. V was pared by 4 bases and J by 8 bases, with 12 bases between. The CDR3 sequence: CASSALTEEAFF. DNA of the CDR3: TGCGCCAGCAGCGCCCTTACGGAGGAAGCTTTCTTT.